This T cell receptor (beta chain) appears in the sequencing data of a study of tissue T cells after allogeneic stem cell transplantation. Whole-study findings and limits: Few T cell clones were shared across patients, but motif clusters showed tissue-specific shared signatures.

The repertoire was sequenced with immunoSEQ multiplex PCR; TCRdb's copy has only in-frame clones and lacks some. The sample lists some 7,800 clones, 60% to 70% occurring once. The CDR3 spans 15 residues. Germline V gene data show CDR1 as FNHDT and CDR2 as SITEND (reference sequence). The V and J ends lost 0 bases and 4 bases, in that order; junction bases with no gene match: 4. As concerns this clone: Its matching antigen is unknown. The germline and genes are mouse ones. The DNA ends 1 residue before the CDR3 does, and the rest of the CDR3 is filled in from the germline J gene.

The TCR comes from a female BALB/c mouse in good health. The MHC haplotype recorded for the strain is H2-d. Sequencing used blood. This rearrangement joins TRBV19 to TRBJ2-4, with 8 bases identical to TRBD2. The CDR3 sequence is CASSIDWGSKNTLYF. Incomplete CDR3 DNA: TGTGCCAGCAGTATAGACTGGGGGAGTAAAAACACCTTGTAC.